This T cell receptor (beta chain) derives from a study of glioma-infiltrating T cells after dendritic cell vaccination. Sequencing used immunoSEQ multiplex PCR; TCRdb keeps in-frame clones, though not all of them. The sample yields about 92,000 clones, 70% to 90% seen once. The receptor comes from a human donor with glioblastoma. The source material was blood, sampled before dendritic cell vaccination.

CDR3 residues: CASSFTVQSSYNEQFF. Written as DNA, the CDR3 is TGTGCCAGCAGCTTCACGGTACAGAGCTCCTACAATGAGCAGTTCTTC. The J gene is TRBJ2-1, the V gene TRBV6-6; D is unclear. The germline CDR1 and CDR2 sequences are MNHNY and SVGAGI (reference sequence). Trimming removed 6 bases from V and 0 bases from J, with 15 bases in between. This CDR3 has 16 amino acids.